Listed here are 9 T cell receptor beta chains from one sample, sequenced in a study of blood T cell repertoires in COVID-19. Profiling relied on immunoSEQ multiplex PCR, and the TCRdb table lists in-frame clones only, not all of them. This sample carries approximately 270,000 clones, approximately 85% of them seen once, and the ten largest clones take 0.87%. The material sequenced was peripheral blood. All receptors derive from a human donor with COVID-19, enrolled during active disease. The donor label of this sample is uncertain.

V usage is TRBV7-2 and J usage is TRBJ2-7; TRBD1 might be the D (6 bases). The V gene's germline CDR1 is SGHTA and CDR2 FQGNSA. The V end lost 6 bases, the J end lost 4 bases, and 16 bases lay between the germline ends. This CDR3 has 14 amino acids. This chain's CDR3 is CASSSGAGEYEQYF. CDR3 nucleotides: TGTGCCAGCAGTTCTGGGGCAGGGGAGTACGAGCAGTACTTC.

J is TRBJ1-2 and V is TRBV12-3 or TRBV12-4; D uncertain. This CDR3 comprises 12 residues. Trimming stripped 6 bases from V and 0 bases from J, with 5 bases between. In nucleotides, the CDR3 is TGTGCCAGCAGCGTAACTAACTATGGCTACACCTTC. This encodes CASSVTNYGYTF.

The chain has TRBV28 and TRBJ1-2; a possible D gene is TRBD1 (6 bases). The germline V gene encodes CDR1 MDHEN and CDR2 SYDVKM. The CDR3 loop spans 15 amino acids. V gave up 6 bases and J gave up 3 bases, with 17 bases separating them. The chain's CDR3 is CASRPPGHRDYGYTF. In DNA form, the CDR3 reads TGTGCCAGCAGACCCCCGGGACACAGGGACTATGGCTACACCTTC.

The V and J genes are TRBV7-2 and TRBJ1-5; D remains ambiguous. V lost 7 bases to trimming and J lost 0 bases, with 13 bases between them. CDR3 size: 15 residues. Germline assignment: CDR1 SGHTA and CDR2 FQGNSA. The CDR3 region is CASTLAGDSNQPQHF. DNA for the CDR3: TGTGCCAGCACCCTTGCGGGAGATAGCAATCAGCCCCAGCATTTT.

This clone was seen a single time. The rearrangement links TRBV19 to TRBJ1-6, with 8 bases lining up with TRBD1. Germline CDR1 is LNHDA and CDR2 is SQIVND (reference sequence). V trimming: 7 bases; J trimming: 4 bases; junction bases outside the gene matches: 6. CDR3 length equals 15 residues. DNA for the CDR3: TGTGCCAGTACCACGACAGGGGCTTATAATTCACCCCTCCACTTT. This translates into CASTTTGAYNSPLHF.

The CDR3 spells CAISESLSSYNSPLHF. The CDR3 nucleotides read TGTGCCATCAGTGAGTCGTTGAGCTCCTATAATTCACCCCTCCACTTT. The V gene is TRBV10-3, the J gene TRBJ1-6; D remains ambiguous. The V gene's germline CDR1 is ENHRY and CDR2 SYGVKD. The CDR3 is made up of 16 amino acids. Trimming removed 0 bases from V and 0 bases from J, with 6 bases in between.

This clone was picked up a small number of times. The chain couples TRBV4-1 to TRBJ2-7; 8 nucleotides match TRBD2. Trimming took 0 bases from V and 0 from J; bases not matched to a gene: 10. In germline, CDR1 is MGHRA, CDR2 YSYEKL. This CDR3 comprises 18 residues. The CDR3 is CASSQDHGRADLSYEQYF. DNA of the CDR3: TGCGCCAGCAGCCAAGATCACGGGAGGGCCGATCTCTCCTACGAGCAGTACTTC.

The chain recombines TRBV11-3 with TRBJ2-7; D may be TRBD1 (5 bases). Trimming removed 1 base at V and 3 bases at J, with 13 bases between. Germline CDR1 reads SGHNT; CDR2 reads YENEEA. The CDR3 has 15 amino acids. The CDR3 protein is CASSLGGEGDYEQYF. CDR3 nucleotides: TGTGCCAGCAGCTTAGGGGGCGAAGGGGACTACGAGCAGTACTTC.

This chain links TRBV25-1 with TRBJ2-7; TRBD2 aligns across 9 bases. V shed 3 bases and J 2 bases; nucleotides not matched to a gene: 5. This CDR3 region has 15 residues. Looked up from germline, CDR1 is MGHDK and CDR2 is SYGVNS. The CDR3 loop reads CASSDRLAGTYEQYF. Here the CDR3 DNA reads TGTGCCAGCAGTGATCGTCTAGCGGGAACCTACGAGCAGTACTTC.